Below, 2 T cell receptor beta chains from the same sample are listed, as sequenced in a study of cytomegalovirus exposure and HLA in healthy donors. In the PCR, 60 Vbeta and 13 Jbeta primers were used. This table comes from immunoSEQ multiplex PCR, and its TCRdb copy is limited to in-frame clones, with some not included. The table includes about 200,000 clones, approximately 85% detected once. Sequencing input: PBMCs. Receptors originate from a girl aged 10 to 17 in good health and CMV-seropositive.

This clone was counted between two and nine times. The CDR3 coding sequence is TGCGCCAGCAGCCAAGGGGACAGGGGCGGGAGCTCTGGAAACACCATATATTTT. Translation: CASSQGDRGGSSGNTIYF. This chain connects TRBV4-3 to TRBJ1-3; 10 nucleotides match TRBD1. The germline CDR1 and CDR2 sequences are LGHNA and YSLEER. V lost 1 base to trimming and J lost 0 bases; unmatched junction nucleotides: 6. The CDR3 is 18 amino acids.

The chain uses TRBV27 and TRBJ2-1; possible D gene TRBD2, 5 bases. V was cut by 3 bases and J by 7 bases, with 10 bases left in between. The CDR3 has 13 residues. CDR1 MNHEY and CDR2 SMNVEV come from the germline V gene (reference sequence). The CDR3 nucleotides read TGTGCCAGCAGTTTTGGACTTATGAATGAGCAGTTCTTC. Its translation is CASSFGLMNEQFF.